A single sample gave rise to the 17 T cell receptor beta chains below, sequenced in a study of identical twins. TCRdb used MiXCR to reprocess the 5' RACE reads, holding one entry per CDR3 protein. The table includes fewer than 250,000 distinct CDR3 sequences, roughly 10% detected once. The source material was memory (CD45RO+) T cells sorted from blood. These receptor sequences come from a woman in her late teens or twenties in good health.

This clonotype was detected only a few times. The rearrangement links TRBV7-2 to TRBJ1-1; 8 bases fit TRBD1. Germline assignment: CDR1 SGHTA and CDR2 FQGNSA. Germline trimming cut 5 bases from V and 4 bases from J; bases unmatched to any gene: 9. This CDR3 region has 15 residues. The CDR3 loop reads CASSATGDPSTEAFF. For the CDR3, the DNA is TGTGCCAGCAGCGCGACAGGGGACCCCTCCACTGAAGCTTTCTTT.

This clonotype was seen a handful of times. The V and J genes are TRBV6-1 and TRBJ2-1; D perhaps matches TRBD2 (6 bases). Trimming shortened V by 6 bases and J by 0 bases, and 15 bases separated the two germline ends. CDR3 length: 16 residues. Per germline, CDR1 MNHNS and CDR2 SASEGT. CDR3 protein: CASSLTSSHSYNEQFF. In DNA, the CDR3 is TGTGCCAGCAGCCTCACTAGCTCTCACTCCTACAATGAGCAGTTCTTC.

The chain carries TRBV27 and TRBJ2-5; D remains unclear. This CDR3 contains 13 residues. In germline, CDR1 is MNHEY, CDR2 SMNVEV (reference sequence). V dropped 3 bases and J dropped 5 bases, with 10 bases sitting between them. CDR3 residues: CASSFVDGETQYF. CDR3 in DNA: TGTGCCAGCAGTTTCGTGGATGGGGAGACCCAGTACTTC.

This chain connects TRBV2 to TRBJ2-4, with TRBD2 matching 8 bases. The CDR3 contains 18 residues. Germline V gene lookup returns CDR1 SNHLY and CDR2 FYNNEI. The V and J ends lost 7 bases and 4 bases, in that order; junction bases with no gene match: 18. The CDR3 sequence: CASIGVGLARGEKNIQYF. The CDR3 DNA reads TGTGCCAGCATCGGCGTTGGACTAGCCCGGGGGGAGAAAAACATTCAGTACTTC.

A word on this clonotype: A much more abundant neighbour one base away suggests this may be a read error. This rearrangement joins TRBV5-5 to TRBJ2-7, with TRBD1 as a possible D gene (5 bases). The CDR3 has 16 residues. Germline V lookup: CDR1 SGHKS, CDR2 YYEKEE (reference sequence). CDR3 amino acids: CACSLDQQGGSYEQYF. Written as DNA, the CDR3 is TGTGCCTGCAGCTTGGATCAGCAGGGTGGCTCCTACGAGCAGTACTTC.

This clonotype was counted only a few times. The V call is TRBV5-1, the J call TRBJ2-2, with 10 bases matching TRBD2. Trimming took 4 bases from V and 4 from J; bases not matched to a gene: 10. From germline, CDR1 is SGHRS and CDR2 YFSETQ. This CDR3 contains 17 residues. The CDR3 nucleotides read TGCGCCAGCAGCAAAACCTCCGGGACTAGCGCCACCGGGGAGCTGTTTTTT. It codes for CASSKTSGTSATGELFF. Supplemented by reference TRBV5-1 and TRBJ2-2, the full variable domain reads KAGVTQTPRYLIKTRGQQVTLSCSPISGHRSVSWYQQTPGQGLQFLFEYFSETQRNKGNFPGRFSGRQFSNSRSEMNVSTLELGDSALYLCASSKTSGTSATGELFFGEGSRLTVL.

This clonotype was picked up a small number of times. V and J are TRBV5-1 and TRBJ2-3; D perhaps matches TRBD2 (5 bases). Trimming cost V 0 bases and J 2 bases, with 10 bases left between them. From germline, CDR1 is SGHRS and CDR2 YFSETQ. The CDR3 has 15 amino acids. The CDR3 nucleotides read TGCGCCAGCAGCTTGGCGGACTCCCACACAGATACGCAGTATTTT. Its protein product is CASSLADSHTDTQYF.

This sequence joins TRBV11-3 and TRBJ1-2, with TRBD1 as a possible D gene (6 bases). In germline, CDR1 is SGHNT, CDR2 YENEEA. The ends were cut back, 5 bases at V and 8 bases at J, with 12 bases in the middle. The CDR3 is 12 residues long. The CDR3: CASSPQGTGYTF. The CDR3 bases are TGTGCCAGCAGCCCTCAGGGGACAGGCTACACCTTC. Looking up the rest from reference TRBV11-3 and TRBJ1-2 gives the full variable domain: EAGVVQSPRYKIIEKKQPVAFWCNPISGHNTLYWYLQNLGQGPELLIRYENEEAVDDSQLPKDRFSAERLKGVDSTLKIQPAELGDSAVYLCASSPQGTGYTFGSGTRLTVV.

Concerning this clonotype itself: The junction does not match germline at one end; this may be a read error. The chain has TRBV7-7 and TRBJ2-7, with 8 positions matching TRBD2. This CDR3 has 15 amino acids. Germline loops: CDR1 SSHAT, CDR2 FNYEAQ (reference sequence). CDR3: CASSLRRTSQYEQYF. The CDR3 DNA reads as TGTGCTAGCAGCCTCCGAAGGACTAGCCAGTACGAGCAGTACTTC.

This clonotype occurred many times. This sequence joins TRBV5-1 and TRBJ2-1; D gene ambiguous. This CDR3 comprises 15 residues. V was clipped by 1 base and J by 0 bases, with 8 bases between them. Germline lookup yields CDR1 SGHRS and CDR2 YFSETQ. CDR3 residues: CASSLLDSSYNEQFF. CDR3 coding DNA: TGCGCCAGCAGCTTGTTGGATAGCTCCTACAATGAGCAGTTCTTC.

In DNA, the CDR3 is TGCAGTGCTAGACAGACTAGCGGGCAAGAGACCCAGTACTTC. It codes for CSARQTSGQETQYF. The V and J genes are TRBV20-1 and TRBJ2-5; 10 positions agree with TRBD2. The germline V gene has CDR1 DFQATT and CDR2 SNEGSKA (reference sequence). V shed 2 bases, J shed 2 bases, and the junction held 2 bases outside the gene matches. CDR3 length: 14 residues.

This clonotype was picked up a small number of times. The gene calls are TRBV5-1 and TRBJ1-2; TRBD1 aligns across 8 bases. J lost 2 bases, V lost 4 bases, and 7 bases had no gene match. Germline V lookup: CDR1 SGHRS, CDR2 YFSETQ. The CDR3 spans 15 residues. The CDR3 reads CASSRIGTGNYGYTF. CDR3 DNA: TGCGCCAGCAGCCGAATTGGGACAGGAAACTATGGCTACACCTTC. The complete variable domain, with remaining parts taken from reference TRBV5-1 and TRBJ1-2, reads KAGVTQTPRYLIKTRGQQVTLSCSPISGHRSVSWYQQTPGQGLQFLFEYFSETQRNKGNFPGRFSGRQFSNSRSEMNVSTLELGDSALYLCASSRIGTGNYGYTFGSGTRLTVV.

The genes are TRBV7-9 and TRBJ2-1; the match to TRBD2 covers 10 bases. The junction had 4 bases not matched to a gene; V was cut back by 4 bases and J by 10 bases. This CDR3 comprises 13 residues. The germline CDR1 and CDR2 sequences are SEHNR and FQNEAQ (reference sequence). The CDR3 loop reads CASSSRTSGEQFF. The CDR3 coding sequence is TGTGCCAGCAGCTCTCGGACTAGCGGCGAGCAGTTCTTC. The full variable domain, rest sourced from reference TRBV7-9 and TRBJ2-1, is DTGVSQNPRHKITKRGQNVTFRCDPISEHNRLYWYRQTLGQGPEFLTYFQNEAQLEKSRLLSDRFSAERPKGSFSTLEIQRTEQGDSAMYLCASSSRTSGEQFFGPGTRLTVL.

This clonotype has ten or more counts. The rearrangement links TRBV5-1 to TRBJ2-5; TRBD1 might be the D (6 bases). Looked up from germline, CDR1 is SGHRS and CDR2 is YFSETQ. This CDR3 is built from 15 residues. With 2 bases removed from V and 3 bases from J, the gap between germline ends came to 14 bases. This chain's CDR3 is CASSFYTGKEETQYF. CDR3 DNA sequence: TGCGCCAGCAGCTTTTACACAGGGAAAGAAGAGACCCAGTACTTC.

This clonotype has only a few counts. The chain couples TRBV29-1 to TRBJ2-3, with unresolved D. Trimming removed 6 bases at V and 0 bases at J, with 7 bases between. The CDR3 is made up of 12 amino acids. Looked up from germline, CDR1 is SQVTM and CDR2 is ANQGSEA. The CDR3 bases are TGCAGCGTCCAGACTAGCACAGATACGCAGTATTTT. Amino acids: CSVQTSTDTQYF.

This chain uses TRBV20-1 with TRBJ2-3, with TRBD1 matching 9 bases. CDR3 length equals 14 residues. Germline V lookup: CDR1 DFQATT, CDR2 SNEGSKA (reference sequence). V was clipped by 3 bases and J by 5 bases; unmatched bases: 6. CDR3 DNA sequence: TGCAGTGCTAGGACAGGGGGTCCCGTAGATACGCAGTATTTT. The encoded protein is CSARTGGPVDTQYF.

The sample holds many counts of this clonotype. The chain has TRBV7-2 and TRBJ2-1; 7 nucleotides align to TRBD2. Germline-derived CDR1 and CDR2 are SGHTA and FQGNSA. CDR3 length: 16 residues. After removal of 3 bases from V and 6 bases from J, the junction contained 11 bases not matched to a gene. The CDR3 spells CASSFSSGATLNEQFF. The CDR3 DNA sequence: TGTGCCAGCAGCTTCTCCAGCGGGGCCACCCTCAATGAGCAGTTCTTC.